The 6 T cell receptor beta chains given below trace back to one sample, sequenced in a study of blood T cell repertoires in COVID-19. Assay: immunoSEQ multiplex PCR; the TCRdb copy retains only in-frame clones and omits some. In the table there are about 89,000 clones, about 80% of which are singletons. Sequenced: peripheral blood. The receptors were gathered from a woman aged 80 or over with acute or convalescent COVID-19.

The V gene is TRBV5-6, the J gene TRBJ2-7, with 8 positions matching TRBD1. The CDR3 sequence is 14 residues long. Unmatched junction bases numbered 4, after V lost 5 bases and J lost 0 bases. Germline CDR1 reads SGHDT; CDR2 reads YYEEEE. DNA for the CDR3: TGTGCCAGCAGTCGTACAGGGGGCTCCTACGAGCAGTACTTC. This translates into CASSRTGGSYEQYF.

This clone was counted once. This chain uses TRBV11-3 with TRBJ2-5; 7 bases line up with TRBD2. The CDR3 covers 14 residues. J gave up 1 base and V 3 bases, and 2 bases lay outside the gene matches. Germline V lookup: CDR1 SGHNT, CDR2 YENEEA. The CDR3 DNA follows: TGTGCCAGCAGCTTCGGCGGGGGCCAAGAGACCCAGTACTTC. Translating it yields CASSFGGGQETQYF.

Concerning this clone itself: Additional DNA sequences in this sample encode the identical CDR3. Here the CDR3 reads CASSYRETQYF. In DNA, the CDR3 is TGTGCCAGCAGTTATCGAGAGACCCAGTACTTC. The chain carries TRBV6-6 and TRBJ2-5; unclear D gene. Trimming shortened V by 3 bases and J by 4 bases, and 3 bases separated the two germline ends. The CDR3 is 11 residues long. Germline assignment: CDR1 MNHNY and CDR2 SVGAGI (reference sequence).

The chain carries TRBV10-2 and TRBJ2-4, with 10 bases that match TRBD1. The V gene end was trimmed by 6 bases and the J gene end by 16 bases; junction bases not matched to a gene: 3. CDR3 length: 10 amino acids. Germline loops: CDR1 WSHSY, CDR2 SAAADI. CDR3 bases: TGCGCCAGCAGAGACAGGGGGCTTTACTTC. Its translation is CASRDRGLYF.

The chain recombines TRBV2 with TRBJ1-5; no firm D call. V was cut by 6 bases and J by 2 bases, with 11 bases left in between. The CDR3 covers 14 residues. CDR1 is SNHLY and CDR2 is FYNNEI in the germline V gene. The CDR3 loop is CASSADLGNQPQHF. The CDR3 DNA sequence: TGTGCCAGCAGCGCAGATCTGGGCAATCAGCCCCAGCATTTT.

The V call is TRBV5-4, the J call TRBJ2-3; the D gene is possibly TRBD1 (6 bases). The ends were cut back, 4 bases at V and 3 bases at J, with 18 bases in the middle. CDR3 length: 16 residues. CDR1 and CDR2 from the germline V gene are SGHNT and YYREEE (reference sequence). The CDR3 here is CASSVGSQGRTDTQYF. The DNA of the CDR3 is TGTGCCAGCAGCGTAGGATCGCAGGGGCGAACAGATACGCAGTATTTT.